This T cell receptor (beta chain) was recorded in a study of blood T cells in healthy people across ages. General study results and limits: Age advanced and TCR beta diversity per million T cells fell, roughly linearly.

Concerning this clonotype: The antigen is unknown.

The second PCR ran 7 to 11 cycles with a sample-barcoded 5' primer and J-beta primers. Every cDNA was tagged by a template-switch adaptor with 12 random nucleotides. TCRdb analysed the 5' RACE reads with MiXCR anew, one entry per CDR3 protein. The sample has around 1,700,000 distinct CDR3 sequences; over 25% are singletons. The sequence derives from a woman aged 25-40 years in good health. Sequenced material: blood.

The CDR3 coding sequence is TGTGCCAGCACCAAGGGGGGAGACACCTATGGCTACACCTTC. Amino acids: CASTKGGDTYGYTF. The chain couples TRBV28 to TRBJ1-2, with D possibly matching TRBD1 (6 bases). The germline V gene has CDR1 MDHEN and CDR2 SYDVKM. The V gene lost 7 bases and the J gene lost 4 bases, with 16 bases spanning the gap. There are 14 residues in the CDR3.